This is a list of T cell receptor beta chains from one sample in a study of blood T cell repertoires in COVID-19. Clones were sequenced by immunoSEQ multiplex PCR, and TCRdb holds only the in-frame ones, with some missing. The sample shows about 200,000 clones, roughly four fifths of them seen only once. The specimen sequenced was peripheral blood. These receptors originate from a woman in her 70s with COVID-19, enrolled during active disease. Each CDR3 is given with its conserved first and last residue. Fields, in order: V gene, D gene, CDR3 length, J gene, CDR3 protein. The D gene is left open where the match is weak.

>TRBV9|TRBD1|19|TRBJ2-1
CASSVGSGGSGNSYNEQFF
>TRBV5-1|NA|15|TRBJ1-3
CASTRNSGEGNTIYF
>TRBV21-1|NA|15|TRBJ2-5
CASSKLQGGRETQYF
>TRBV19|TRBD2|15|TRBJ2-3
CASSIGSGLTDTQYF
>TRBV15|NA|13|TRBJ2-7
CATSSRGPYEQYF
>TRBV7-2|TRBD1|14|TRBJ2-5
CASSSTGGGETQYF
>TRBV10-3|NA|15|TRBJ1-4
CAISEGRLPNEKLFF
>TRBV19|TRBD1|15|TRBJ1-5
CASSPTGALDQPQHF
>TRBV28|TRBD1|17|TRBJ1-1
CASSLYRGGARNTEAFF
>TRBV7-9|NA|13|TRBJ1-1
CASSFDSKGEAFF
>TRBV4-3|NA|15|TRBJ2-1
CASSQTQTEYNEQFF
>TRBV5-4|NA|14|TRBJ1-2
CASSAGGGNYGYTF
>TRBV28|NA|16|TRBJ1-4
CASSLPGRGTNEKLFF
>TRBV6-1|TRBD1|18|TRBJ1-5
CASSEEGTGVWSNQPQHF
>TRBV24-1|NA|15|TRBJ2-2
CATSVSQGFTGELFF